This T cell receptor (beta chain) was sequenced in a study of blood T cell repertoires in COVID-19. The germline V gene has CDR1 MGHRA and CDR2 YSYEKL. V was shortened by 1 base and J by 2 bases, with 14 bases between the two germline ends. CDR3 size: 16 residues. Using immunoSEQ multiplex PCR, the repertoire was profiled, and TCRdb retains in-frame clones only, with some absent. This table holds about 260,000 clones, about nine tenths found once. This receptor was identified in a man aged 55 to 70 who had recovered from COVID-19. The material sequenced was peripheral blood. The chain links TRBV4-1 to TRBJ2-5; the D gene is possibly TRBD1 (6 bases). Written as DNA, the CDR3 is TGCGCCAGCAGCCAAGGCTTGGGGGCACCACAAGAGACCCAGTACTTC. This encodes CASSQGLGAPQETQYF.